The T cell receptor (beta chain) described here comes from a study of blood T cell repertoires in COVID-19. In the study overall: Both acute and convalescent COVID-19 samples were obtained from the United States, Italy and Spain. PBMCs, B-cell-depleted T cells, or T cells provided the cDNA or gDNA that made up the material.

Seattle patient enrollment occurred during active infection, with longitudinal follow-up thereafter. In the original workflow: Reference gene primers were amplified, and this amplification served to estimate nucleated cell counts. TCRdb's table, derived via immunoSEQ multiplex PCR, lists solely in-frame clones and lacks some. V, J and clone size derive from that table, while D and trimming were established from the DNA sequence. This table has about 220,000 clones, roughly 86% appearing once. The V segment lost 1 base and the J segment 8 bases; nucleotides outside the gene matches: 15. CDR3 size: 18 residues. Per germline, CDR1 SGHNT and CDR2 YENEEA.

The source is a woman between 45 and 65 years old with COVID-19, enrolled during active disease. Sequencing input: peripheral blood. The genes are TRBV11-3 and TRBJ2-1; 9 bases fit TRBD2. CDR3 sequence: CASSLGDVVWRGGDEQFF. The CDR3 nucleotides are TGTGCCAGCAGCTTAGGCGATGTGGTGTGGCGGGGGGGAGATGAGCAGTTCTTC. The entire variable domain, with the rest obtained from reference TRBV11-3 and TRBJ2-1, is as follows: EAGVVQSPRYKIIEKKQPVAFWCNPISGHNTLYWYLQNLGQGPELLIRYENEEAVDDSQLPKDRFSAERLKGVDSTLKIQPAELGDSAVYLCASSLGDVVWRGGDEQFFGPGTRLTVL.